A selection of T cell receptor beta chains follows, all from one sample in a study of blood T cells in healthy people across ages. Using its own MiXCR run on the 5' RACE reads, TCRdb lists one record per CDR3 protein. The data contain about 570,000 distinct CDR3 sequences, roughly a quarter of them singletons. The sequenced sample consisted of blood. All receptors come from a woman between 65 and 79 years old in good health. Each CDR3 is given with its conserved first and last residue. Where a row states a size, it is once, few, many or the class of an expanded clone; other rows omit it.

V gene	clone size	J gene	CDR3 protein
TRBV29-1	.	TRBJ2-1	CSVDRANEQFF
TRBV7-2	few	TRBJ2-7	CASSARGTSGAYEQYF
TRBV29-1	few	TRBJ1-2	CSGRTGSNYGYTF
TRBV5-1	few	TRBJ1-1	CASSSRTGSQGVAFF
TRBV20-1	.	TRBJ1-4	CKGRSATNEKLFF
TRBV9	few	TRBJ2-3	CASSHLGAPTDTQYF
TRBV12-3/TRBV12-4	.	TRBJ2-5	CASSLIQGAETQYF
TRBV20-1	.	TRBJ2-5	CSARRLAGNDETQYF
TRBV29-1	.	TRBJ1-1	CSVYQGLNTEAFF
TRBV15	.	TRBJ2-2	CATTPRNTGELFF
TRBV30	.	TRBJ2-2	CAWGIQLTGELFF
TRBV6-2/TRBV6-3	.	TRBJ2-5	CASTGLAKETQYF
TRBV5-6	.	TRBJ1-2	CASTVGVGIRYTF
TRBV18	.	TRBJ1-2	CASSWGADNYGYTF